The present TCR beta chain was sequenced within a study of T cells expressing NK-cell markers. Across the study: Investigators obtained TCR beta repertoires from sorted CD3+CD56+NKG2C+, CD3+CD56+NKG2C- and CD3+CD56-NKG2C+ T cells.

A note on this clonotype: Its antigen remains unidentified.

Overall study results and limits: The CD3+CD56-NKG2C+ fraction of a handful of donors was also led by these clonotypes. Dominant NKG2C+ clonotypes in over 5 donors made up about 1.0-7.5% of CD8+ T cells.

What made the TCR beta cDNA was 5'RACE template switching with UMIs. From the 5' RACE reads, TCRdb lists one entry per CDR3 protein and no DNA. This sample contains roughly 110,000 distinct CDR3 sequences. In germline, CDR1 is SGHAT, CDR2 FQNNGV. This CDR3 contains 17 residues. Sequencing was performed on blood T cells: a sorted CD56 or NKG2C T cell subset, CD4+ or CD8+ T cells, or bulk PBMC T cells (not recorded which). The chain couples TRBV11-2 to TRBJ2-3; TCRdb returns TRBD2, unconfirmable since there is no DNA. This TCR derives from a woman between 18 and 70 years old in good health. The CDR3 sequence is CASSSRWTSGARDTQYF.